This TCR beta chain was identified in a study of post-analysis software for immune sequencing data. Study-level results: TRBV5-6, TRBV5-1 and TRBV20-1 were among four or five TRBV segments more frequent in patients than controls.

cDNA libraries for TCR beta contained unique molecular identifiers. The yield from about 1 to 10 million T cells was about 500,000 cDNA molecules in total. TCRdb processed the PCR reads anew with MiXCR; each CDR3 protein has one entry. The sample comprises hundreds of thousands of distinct CDR3 sequences, 59% of which are singletons, and about 10% rests with the top ten. About this clonotype itself: Its antigen is not identified. At one end the junction does not follow the germline gene, possibly because of a read error.

The CDR3 consists of 14 residues. The germline gives CDR1 SQVTM, CDR2 ANQGSEA. The specimen was blood. This sequence joins TRBV29-1 and TRBJ2-1, with 7 bases matching TRBD1. This receptor was taken from a girl aged 2 to 9 with multiple sclerosis. The CDR3, as DNA: TGCAGCGTTGAAGGGACAGGCGCGGACAATGGGCAGTTCTTC. This gives the protein CSVEGTGADNGQFF.